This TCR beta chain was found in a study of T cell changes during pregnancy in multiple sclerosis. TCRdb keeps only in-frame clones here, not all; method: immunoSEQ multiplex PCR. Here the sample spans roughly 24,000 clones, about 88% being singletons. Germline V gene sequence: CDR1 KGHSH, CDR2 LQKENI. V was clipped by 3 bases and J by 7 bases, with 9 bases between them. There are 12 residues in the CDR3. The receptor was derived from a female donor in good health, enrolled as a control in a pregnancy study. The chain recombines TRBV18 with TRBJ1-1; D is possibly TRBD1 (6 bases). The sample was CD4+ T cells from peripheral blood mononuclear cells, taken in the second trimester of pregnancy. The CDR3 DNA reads TGTGCCAGCTCACCGGACAGCTATGAAGCTTTCTTT. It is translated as CASSPDSYEAFF.